The 27 T cell receptor beta chains reported below all come from one sample, sequenced in a study of Ad26.COV2.S vaccination and SARS-CoV-2 variants. The treatment denotes: 19 received Ad26.COV2.S at low or high dose, single or two shots; about five received placebo; per-sample allocation not given. Samples analyzed were those drawn on day 63 after the first vaccine or placebo injection. The repertoire was sequenced with immunoSEQ multiplex PCR; TCRdb's copy has only in-frame clones and lacks some. The sample lists about 410,000 clones, about 90% occurring once. Sequences were derived from peripheral blood, sampled in a trial of Ad26.COV2.S vaccine versus placebo. Receptor source: a person aged 18-65 years who received the Ad26.COV2.S COVID-19 vaccine or a placebo.

V gene TRBV5-5 combines with J gene TRBJ1-1, with D possibly being TRBD1 (6 bases). Germline V gene data show CDR1 as SGHKS and CDR2 as YYEKEE (reference sequence). Trimming stripped 0 bases from V and 4 bases from J, with 10 bases between. This CDR3 is 14 amino acids long. The CDR3 DNA is TGTGCCAGCAGCTTGGGGGGGCTGGGCACTGAAGCTTTCTTT. Its translation: CASSLGGLGTEAFF.

The genes are TRBV11-2 and TRBJ2-1, with D hard to call. CDR1 and CDR2 from the germline V gene are SGHAT and FQNNGV. The CDR3 has 14 residues. With 3 bases removed from V and 9 bases from J, the gap between germline ends came to 15 bases. This CDR3 is CASSFMDRSSEQFF. The CDR3 nucleotides are TGTGCCAGCAGCTTTATGGATAGGTCCAGTGAGCAGTTCTTC.

The chain recombines TRBV10-3 with TRBJ2-7, with TRBD2 identical over 15 bases. CDR1 and CDR2 from the germline V gene are ENHRY and SYGVKD. V trimming: 8 bases; J trimming: 6 bases; junction bases outside the gene matches: 5. The CDR3 has 14 amino acids. This CDR3 reads CAIQGTSGGSEQYF. Written as DNA, the CDR3 is TGTGCCATCCAGGGGACTAGCGGGGGGAGCGAGCAGTACTTC.

The V and J genes are TRBV7-2 and TRBJ2-5, with 9 bases fitting TRBD2. V lost 2 bases and J lost 5; bases outside the gene matches: 9. CDR3 length equals 16 residues. The germline V gene encodes CDR1 SGHTA and CDR2 FQGNSA. The CDR3 loop reads CASSLLGGGAFETQYF. Here the CDR3 DNA reads TGTGCCAGCAGCTTATTAGGCGGGGGGGCTTTTGAGACCCAGTACTTC.

This rearrangement joins TRBV21-1 to TRBJ2-5; the table assigns TRBD1, which was not confirmed against the DNA. TRBV21-1 is a listed pseudogene. The CDR3 extends over 14 amino acids. The CDR3 is CASSRTGSLETQYF. DNA for the CDR3: TGTGCCAGCAGCAGAACAGGGTCCCTAGAGACCCAGTACTTC.

The V gene is TRBV11-2, the J gene TRBJ2-5; D gene unclear. The V and J ends lost 5 bases and 2 bases respectively, with 12 bases between them. The CDR3 has 14 amino acids. Germline CDR1 is SGHAT and CDR2 is FQNNGV. The CDR3 DNA is TGTGCCAGCAGCCCACGGGTGAGGCAAGAGACCCAGTACTTC. This codes for CASSPRVRQETQYF.

The chain combines TRBV6-5 with TRBJ2-3, with no clear D. CDR1 MNHEY and CDR2 SVGAGI come from the germline V gene. The CDR3 length is 14 residues. With 2 bases removed from V and 2 bases from J, the gap between germline ends came to 8 bases. CDR3 in DNA: TGTGCCAGCAGTTACGACTGGATCACAGATACGCAGTATTTT. Amino acid sequence: CASSYDWITDTQYF.

The chain's CDR3 is CASRMTGRGTDTQYF. The CDR3 DNA sequence: TGTGCCAGCCGAATGACAGGGAGAGGCACAGATACGCAGTATTTT. The chain uses TRBV27 and TRBJ2-3, with TRBD1 identical over 7 bases. The CDR3 is 15 residues long. From germline, CDR1 is MNHEY and CDR2 SMNVEV (reference sequence). V trimming: 8 bases; J trimming: 1 base; junction bases outside the gene matches: 9.

On this clone: Other DNA sequences in the same sample also yield this CDR3. The rearrangement uses TRBV9 and TRBJ1-1; perhaps TRBD1 as D (5 bases). CDR3 length equals 14 residues. CDR1 and CDR2 from the germline V gene are SGDLS and YYNGEE. V was cut by 0 bases and J by 2 bases, with 8 bases left in between. CDR3 residues: CASSVVGGNTEAFF. The CDR3 nucleotides are TGTGCCAGCAGCGTAGTTGGGGGTAACACTGAAGCTTTCTTT.

The chain employs TRBV4-1 and TRBJ2-5; a weak D match, TRBD2 (5 bases). V was shortened by 1 base and J by 5 bases, with 20 bases between the two germline ends. Germline loops: CDR1 MGHRA, CDR2 YSYEKL. CDR3 length: 17 amino acids. The CDR3 nucleotides read TGCGCCAGCAGCCAAGGTCTAGTTGCTAGCATAATCGAGACCCAGTACTTC. It is translated as CASSQGLVASIIETQYF.

This chain uses TRBV19 with TRBJ2-7; D unresolved. From germline, CDR1 is LNHDA and CDR2 SQIVND (reference sequence). The CDR3 covers 14 residues. V lost 1 base, J lost 0 bases, and 7 bases lay in between. CDR3 sequence: CASSIVTDSYEQYF. DNA for the CDR3: TGTGCCAGTAGTATAGTAACAGACTCCTACGAGCAGTACTTC.

This clone was seen a single time. The J gene is TRBJ1-2, the V gene TRBV7-2; D not certain. This CDR3 region has 13 residues. The V gene's germline CDR1 is SGHTA and CDR2 FQGNSA. Trimming cost V 8 bases and J 5 bases, with 15 bases left between them. CDR3 nucleotide sequence: TGTGCCAGCGCCCCTAGCGCTGTTTATGGCTACACCTTC. The encoded protein is CASAPSAVYGYTF. The complete variable domain, with remaining parts taken from reference TRBV7-2 and TRBJ1-2, reads GAGVSQSPSNKVTEKGKDVELRCDPISGHTALYWYRQSLGQGLEFLIYFQGNSAPDKSGLPSDRFSAERTGGSVSTLTIQRTQQEDSAVYLCASAPSAVYGYTFGSGTRLTVV.

V gene TRBV7-9 combines with J gene TRBJ1-3; no clear D gene. V shed 5 bases and J shed 0 bases, with 11 bases lying between them. Germline V gene lookup returns CDR1 SEHNR and CDR2 FQNEAQ (reference sequence). CDR3 length: 15 residues. The chain's CDR3 is CASSTIAPSGNTIYF. The CDR3 DNA sequence: TGTGCCAGCAGCACAATCGCTCCCTCTGGAAACACCATATATTTT.

This sequence joins TRBV19 and TRBJ2-1, with D tentatively TRBD1 or TRBD2 (6 bases each). Germline V gene lookup returns CDR1 LNHDA and CDR2 SQIVND (reference sequence). CDR3 length: 15 residues. Trimming stripped 6 bases from V and 7 bases from J, with 19 bases between. The CDR3 DNA follows: TGTGCCAGTAGCACCACCCCGGGGGCGAATAATGAGCAGTTCTTC. Its translation: CASSTTPGANNEQFF.

The chain is built from TRBV30 and TRBJ2-7; no clear D. Germline assignment: CDR1 GTSNPN and CDR2 SVGIG (reference sequence). The CDR3 extends over 13 amino acids. Trimming left V 2 bases short and J 0 bases short, with 8 bases between. The CDR3 spells CAWSRVSSYEQYF. CDR3 nucleotide sequence: TGTGCCTGGAGTCGGGTTAGCTCCTACGAGCAGTACTTC.

The chain couples TRBV5-4 to TRBJ2-3, with D perhaps TRBD2 (5 bases). The V end lost 7 bases, the J end lost 4 bases, and 16 bases lay between the germline ends. Per the germline V gene, CDR1 is SGHNT and CDR2 is YYREEE (reference sequence). The CDR3 is 14 amino acids. The CDR3: CASSNSAGSDTQYF. In nucleotides, the CDR3 is TGTGCCAGCTCCAATTCGGCGGGCTCAGATACGCAGTATTTT.

This chain joins TRBV10-3 and TRBJ1-5; 8 bases align to TRBD1. The germline gives CDR1 ENHRY, CDR2 SYGVKD. J lost 5 bases, V lost 3 bases, and 3 bases had no gene match. This CDR3 has 14 residues. The CDR3 here is CAISEQGGHQPQHF. The DNA of the CDR3 is TGTGCCATCAGTGAACAGGGGGGACATCAGCCCCAGCATTTT.

The chain employs TRBV2 and TRBJ1-6, with D uncertain. There are 11 residues in the CDR3. Germline loops: CDR1 SNHLY, CDR2 FYNNEI. V lost 4 bases and J 7 bases, leaving 2 bases between the germline ends. The CDR3 nucleotides read TGTGCCAGCAGTGTCAATTCACCCCTCCACTTT. Protein sequence: CASSVNSPLHF.

This clone was observed a single time. V gene TRBV7-2 combines with J gene TRBJ1-1; TRBD1 matches 8 bases. With V trimmed by 2 bases and J by 6 bases, 20 bases remained unmatched. This CDR3 is 19 amino acids long. Germline CDR1 and CDR2: SGHTA and FQGNSA. CDR3 in DNA: TGTGCCAGCAGCTTATCACTACGTGGACAGGGACTGCCTCAACCTGAAGCTTTCTTT. Its protein product is CASSLSLRGQGLPQPEAFF. The variable domain in full, completed from reference TRBV7-2 and TRBJ1-1, reads GAGVSQSPSNKVTEKGKDVELRCDPISGHTALYWYRQSLGQGLEFLIYFQGNSAPDKSGLPSDRFSAERTGGSVSTLTIQRTQQEDSAVYLCASSLSLRGQGLPQPEAFFGQGTRLTVV.

J is TRBJ1-6 and V is TRBV13; 8 bases are shared with TRBD1. Per germline, CDR1 PRHDT and CDR2 FYEKMQ (reference sequence). J lost 14 bases, V lost 5 bases, and 8 bases had no gene match. This CDR3 region has 13 residues. The CDR3 sequence: CASSPPQGASLHF. CDR3 coding DNA: TGTGCCAGCAGCCCCCCCCAGGGGGCGTCCCTCCACTTT.

The chain links TRBV6-5 to TRBJ1-5; possibly TRBD1 for D (5 bases). The CDR3 loop spans 15 amino acids. Germline V gene data show CDR1 as MNHEY and CDR2 as SVGAGI. V was shortened by 6 bases and J by 0 bases, with 12 bases between the two germline ends. The CDR3, as DNA: TGTGCCAGCAGAATGACAGCGTATAGCAATCAGCCCCAGCATTTT. It specifies CASRMTAYSNQPQHF.

The chain uses TRBV29-1 and TRBJ2-7; D ambiguous. The V end lost 0 bases, the J end lost 3 bases, and 15 bases lay between the germline ends. The CDR3 has 15 amino acids. Germline CDR1 is SQVTM and CDR2 is ANQGSEA. This CDR3 is CSVEDLKEGNYEQYF. CDR3 coding DNA: TGCAGCGTTGAAGATTTGAAGGAAGGAAACTACGAGCAGTACTTC.

V and J are TRBV30 and TRBJ2-3, with 10 bases aligning to TRBD2. Trimming cost V 4 bases and J 9 bases; bases outside gene matches: 7. Germline V gene sequence: CDR1 GTSNPN, CDR2 SVGIG (reference sequence). This CDR3 has 13 residues. CDR3 sequence (DNA): TGTGCCTGGATGCCTAGCGGGGGAGTAACGCAGTATTTT. Translated, it gives CAWMPSGGVTQYF.

The chain uses TRBV27 and TRBJ2-1; TRBD2 matches at 7 bases. The CDR3 is 18 amino acids. J was trimmed by 6 bases and V by 3 bases; bases with no gene match: 17. The germline CDR1 and CDR2 sequences are MNHEY and SMNVEV (reference sequence). This CDR3 reads CASSFLGWDSRGINEQFF. In DNA, the CDR3 is TGTGCCAGCAGTTTTCTAGGGTGGGATTCGCGGGGGATCAATGAGCAGTTCTTC.

This sequence joins TRBV7-9 and TRBJ1-6; D may be TRBD1 (5 bases). Trimming removed 2 bases from V and 6 bases from J, with 8 bases in between. The CDR3 consists of 14 residues. Germline CDR1 reads SEHNR; CDR2 reads FQNEAQ (reference sequence). The CDR3 region is CASSLSGINSPLHF. The CDR3 nucleotides are TGTGCCAGCAGCTTATCAGGGATTAATTCACCCCTCCACTTT.

In its sample, this clone was seen a few times. The CDR3 DNA follows: TGTGCCAGCAGCCAAATCGAGCAGTACTTC. Translated: CASSQIEQYF. The rearrangement joins TRBV3-1 (or the pseudogene TRBV3-2) to TRBJ2-7; no definite D call. Per the germline V gene, CDR1 is LGHDT and CDR2 is YNNKEL (reference sequence). The CDR3 totals 10 residues. Trimming took off 2 bases at V and 6 bases at J, with 2 bases between the two ends.

This sequence joins TRBV9 and TRBJ2-5; D gene unclear. The germline V gene has CDR1 SGDLS and CDR2 YYNGEE. The CDR3 runs 15 residues. The V gene lost 0 bases and the J gene lost 3 bases, with 12 bases spanning the gap. CDR3 nucleotide sequence: TGTGCCAGCAGCGTAGTTCCGGACGTCAAAGAGACCCAGTACTTC. Its translation is CASSVVPDVKETQYF.